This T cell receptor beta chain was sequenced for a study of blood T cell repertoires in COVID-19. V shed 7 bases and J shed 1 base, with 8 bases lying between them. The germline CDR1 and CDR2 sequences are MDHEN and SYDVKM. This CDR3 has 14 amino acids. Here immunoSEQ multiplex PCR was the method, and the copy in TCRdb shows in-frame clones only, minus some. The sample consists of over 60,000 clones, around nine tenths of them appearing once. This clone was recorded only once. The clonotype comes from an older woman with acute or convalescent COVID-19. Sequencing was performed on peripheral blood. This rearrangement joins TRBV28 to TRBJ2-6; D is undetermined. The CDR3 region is CASTLRSGANVLTF. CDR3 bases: TGTGCCAGCACGCTCCGGTCTGGGGCCAACGTCCTGACTTTC.